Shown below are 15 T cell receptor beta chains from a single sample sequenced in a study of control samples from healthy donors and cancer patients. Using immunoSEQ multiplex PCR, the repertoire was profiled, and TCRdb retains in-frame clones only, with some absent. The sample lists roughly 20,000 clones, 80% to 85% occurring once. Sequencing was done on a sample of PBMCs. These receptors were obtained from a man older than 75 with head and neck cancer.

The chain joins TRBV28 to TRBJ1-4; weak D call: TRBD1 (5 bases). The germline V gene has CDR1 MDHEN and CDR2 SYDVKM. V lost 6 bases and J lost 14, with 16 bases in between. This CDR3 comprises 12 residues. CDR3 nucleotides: TGTGCCAGCAGCCTCCTCCGGGACCTCCTGTTTTTT. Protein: CASSLLRDLLFF.

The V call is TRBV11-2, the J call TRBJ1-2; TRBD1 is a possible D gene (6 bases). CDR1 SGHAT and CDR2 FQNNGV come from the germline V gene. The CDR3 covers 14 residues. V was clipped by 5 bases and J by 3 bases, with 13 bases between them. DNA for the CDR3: TGTGCCAGCAGCCCCCGGGACACCTACTATGGCTACACCTTC. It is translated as CASSPRDTYYGYTF.

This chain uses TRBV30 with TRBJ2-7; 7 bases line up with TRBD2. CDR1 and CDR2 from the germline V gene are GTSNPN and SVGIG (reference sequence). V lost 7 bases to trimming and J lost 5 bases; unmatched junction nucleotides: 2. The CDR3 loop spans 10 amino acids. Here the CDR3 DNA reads TGTGCCTTGGGAGGGGACGAGCAGTACTTC. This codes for CALGGDEQYF.

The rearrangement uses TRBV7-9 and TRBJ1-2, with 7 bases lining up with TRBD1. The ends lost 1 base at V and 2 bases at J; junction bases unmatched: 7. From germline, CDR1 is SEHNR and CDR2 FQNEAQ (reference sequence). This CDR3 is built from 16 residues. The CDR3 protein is CASSLGATGANYGYTF. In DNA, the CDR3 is TGTGCCAGCAGCTTAGGTGCTACAGGGGCAAACTATGGCTACACCTTC.

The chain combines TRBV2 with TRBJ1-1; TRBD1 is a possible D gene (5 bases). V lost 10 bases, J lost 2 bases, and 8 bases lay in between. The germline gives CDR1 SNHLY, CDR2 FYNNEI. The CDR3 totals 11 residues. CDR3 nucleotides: TGTGCCACCCGGGACAACACTGAAGCTTTCTTT. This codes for CATRDNTEAFF.

CDR3 residues: CASSETRSSYEQYF. The DNA of the CDR3 is TGTGCCAGCAGTGAAACTAGGAGCTCCTACGAGCAGTACTTC. This chain joins TRBV2 and TRBJ2-7, with a weak D call TRBD2 (5 bases). Germline CDR1 and CDR2: SNHLY and FYNNEI. Trimming took 2 bases from V and 0 from J, leaving 8 bases between them. CDR3 length: 14 amino acids.

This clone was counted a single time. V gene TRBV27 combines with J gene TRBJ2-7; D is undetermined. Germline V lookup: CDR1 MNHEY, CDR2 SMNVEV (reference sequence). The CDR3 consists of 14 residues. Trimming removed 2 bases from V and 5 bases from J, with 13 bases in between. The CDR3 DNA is TGTGCCAGCAGTTTAATGACCGGTTTGAACGAGCAGTACTTC. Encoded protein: CASSLMTGLNEQYF.

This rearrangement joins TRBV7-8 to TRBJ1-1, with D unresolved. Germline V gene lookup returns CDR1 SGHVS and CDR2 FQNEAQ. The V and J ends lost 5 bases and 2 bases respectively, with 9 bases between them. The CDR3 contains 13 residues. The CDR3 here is CASSRYQNTEAFF. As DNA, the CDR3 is TGTGCCAGCAGCCGATACCAAAACACTGAAGCTTTCTTT.

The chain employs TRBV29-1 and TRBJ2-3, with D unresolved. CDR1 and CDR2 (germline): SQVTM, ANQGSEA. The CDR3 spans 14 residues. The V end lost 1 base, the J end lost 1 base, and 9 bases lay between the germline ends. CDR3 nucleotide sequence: TGCAGCGTTGAAGTTCTGACCGGCACAGATACGCAGTATTTT. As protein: CSVEVLTGTDTQYF.

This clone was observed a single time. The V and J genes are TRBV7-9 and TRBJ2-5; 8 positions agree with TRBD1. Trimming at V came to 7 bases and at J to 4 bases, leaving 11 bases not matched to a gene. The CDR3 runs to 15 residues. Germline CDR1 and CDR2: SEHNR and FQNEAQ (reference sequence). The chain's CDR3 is CASTFGEQGGETQYF. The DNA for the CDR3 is TGTGCCAGCACTTTTGGGGAACAGGGGGGAGAGACCCAGTACTTC.

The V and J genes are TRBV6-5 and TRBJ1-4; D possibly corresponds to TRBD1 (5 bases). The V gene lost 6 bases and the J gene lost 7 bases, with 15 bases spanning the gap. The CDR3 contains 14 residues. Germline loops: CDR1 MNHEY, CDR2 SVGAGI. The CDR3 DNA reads TGTGCCAGCAGCGCCGGGACGCTGTCTGAAAAACTGTTTTTT. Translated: CASSAGTLSEKLFF.

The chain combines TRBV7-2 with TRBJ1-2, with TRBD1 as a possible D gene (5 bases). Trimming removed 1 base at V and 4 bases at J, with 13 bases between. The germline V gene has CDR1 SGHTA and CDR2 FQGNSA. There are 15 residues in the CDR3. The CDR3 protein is CASSLGGRAPYGYTF. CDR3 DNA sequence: TGTGCCAGCAGCTTAGGGGGCAGGGCCCCCTATGGCTACACCTTC.

CDR3 DNA: TGCAGTGCTCACCCCCGGGACCCTCTGTTTTTT. It codes for CSAHPRDPLFF. The chain is built from TRBV20-1 and TRBJ1-4; D might be TRBD1 (5 bases). The V gene lost 5 bases and the J gene lost 14 bases, with 15 bases spanning the gap. The CDR3 is 11 residues long. The germline gives CDR1 DFQATT, CDR2 SNEGSKA (reference sequence).

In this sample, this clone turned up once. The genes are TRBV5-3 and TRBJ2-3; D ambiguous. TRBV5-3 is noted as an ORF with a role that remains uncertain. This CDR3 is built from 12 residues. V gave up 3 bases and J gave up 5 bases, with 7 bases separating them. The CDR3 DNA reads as TGTGCCAGAAGCTCAAGGAGAGATACGCAGTATTTT. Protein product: CARSSRRDTQYF.

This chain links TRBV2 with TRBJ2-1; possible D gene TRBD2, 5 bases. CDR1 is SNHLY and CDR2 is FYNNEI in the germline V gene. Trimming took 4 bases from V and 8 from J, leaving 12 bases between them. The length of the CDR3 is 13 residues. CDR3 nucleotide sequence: TGTGCCAGCAGTGTCGCTAGGGAGCATGAGCAGTTCTTC. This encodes CASSVAREHEQFF.